These T cell receptor beta chains were read from a single sample in a study of blood T cell repertoires in COVID-19. Data came from immunoSEQ multiplex PCR; TCRdb stores just in-frame clones and leaves some out. Here the sample spans about 280,000 clones, 85% to 95% being singletons. The specimen was PBMCs or T cells enriched from blood (not recorded which). These receptors all stem from a man aged 40-55 years who had been exposed to COVID-19. CDR3s include the opening cysteine and the closing phenylalanine or tryptophan. Each record gives: V gene, clone size, J gene, D gene, CDR3 DNA, CDR3 protein. A D gene is named only where the DNA matches it firmly. Part of the rows lack a size; the others show once, few, many or a class for expanded clones.

V: TRBV11-2; size: NA; J: TRBJ2-1; D: TRBD2; DNA: TGTGCCAGCAGCAGGTCTAGCGGCCAAACCTACAATGAGCAGTTCTTC; CDR3: CASSRSSGQTYNEQFF
V: TRBV28; size: NA; J: TRBJ1-2; D: NA; DNA: TGTGCCAGCAGTCGACAGAGTAACTATGGCTACACCTTC; CDR3: CASSRQSNYGYTF
V: TRBV11-2; size: few; J: TRBJ1-5; D: NA; DNA: TGTGCCAGCAGCTTAGTTCCTGATCAGCCCCAGCATTTT; CDR3: CASSLVPDQPQHF
V: TRBV29-1; size: NA; J: TRBJ2-7; D: NA; DNA: TGCAGCGTTGAAGCCGGGAATGACGAGCAGTACTTC; CDR3: CSVEAGNDEQYF
V: TRBV5-5; size: NA; J: TRBJ1-5; D: TRBD1; DNA: TGTGCCAGCAGCTATTTCACAGGGGGAAGCAATCAGCCCCAGCATTTT; CDR3: CASSYFTGGSNQPQHF
V: TRBV11-2; size: NA; J: TRBJ2-1; D: NA; DNA: TGTGCCAGCAGTTCCGACCCCGGGGGTGAGCAGTTCTTC; CDR3: CASSSDPGGEQFF
V: TRBV6-2/TRBV6-3; size: NA; J: TRBJ2-5; D: NA; DNA: TGTGCCAGCAGTTACGACAGGAAGGGTGGGGAGACCCAGTACTTC; CDR3: CASSYDRKGGETQYF
V: TRBV5-1; size: NA; J: TRBJ1-2; D: TRBD1; DNA: TGCGCCAGCAGCTTGCAGGGGGCTAATGATGGCTACACCTTC; CDR3: CASSLQGANDGYTF
V: TRBV28; size: NA; J: TRBJ1-1; D: NA; DNA: TGTGCCAGCAGTTTACCCTTTTCAGGGGTCGAGAACACTGAAGCTTTCTTT; CDR3: CASSLPFSGVENTEAFF
V: TRBV15; size: NA; J: TRBJ1-1; D: NA; DNA: TGTGCCACCAGCAAAAAAGCAGGTTCGTCCGTCGGCACTGAAGCTTTCTTT; CDR3: CATSKKAGSSVGTEAFF
V: TRBV11-2; size: NA; J: TRBJ2-7; D: TRBD2; DNA: TGTGCCAGCAGCCGCGCGGGGGAGAACTACGAGCAGTACTTC; CDR3: CASSRAGENYEQYF
V: TRBV4-3; size: NA; J: TRBJ2-7; D: NA; DNA: TGCGCCAGCAGCCTCGACTCCTCCTACGAGCAGTACTTC; CDR3: CASSLDSSYEQYF
V: TRBV4-1; size: once; J: TRBJ1-4; D: TRBD1; DNA: TGCGCCAGCAGCCAAGTACGAACAGGGGGCAATTCCGCAACTAATGAAAAACTGTTTTTT; CDR3: CASSQVRTGGNSATNEKLFF
V: TRBV30; size: NA; J: TRBJ2-5; D: NA; DNA: TGTGCCTGGAGTAGGGGGGGGGTCCAAGAGACCCAGTACTTC; CDR3: CAWSRGGVQETQYF
V: TRBV2; size: NA; J: TRBJ1-1; D: TRBD1; DNA: TGTGCCAGCAGCGGACAGGGATACACTGAAGCTTTCTTT; CDR3: CASSGQGYTEAFF
V: TRBV6-4; size: NA; J: TRBJ2-1; D: NA; DNA: TGTGCCAGCAGTGACGGCCCAGTAAGGTTCTTC; CDR3: CASSDGPVRFF
V: TRBV6-5; size: NA; J: TRBJ2-7; D: TRBD1; DNA: TGTGCCAGCAGGGGAACAGGGGTGCAGGAGCAGTACTTC; CDR3: CASRGTGVQEQYF
V: TRBV12-3/TRBV12-4; size: NA; J: TRBJ2-7; D: TRBD1; DNA: TGTGCCAGCAGTTTGGGACAGAGCTACGAGCAGTACTTC; CDR3: CASSLGQSYEQYF
V: TRBV12-1; size: NA; J: TRBJ1-2; D: NA; DNA: TGTGCCAGCAGCTATCCTGGGACAGGTGATTTTGCGTCTGGCTACACCTTC; CDR3: CASSYPGTGDFASGYTF
V: TRBV7-3; size: NA; J: TRBJ2-3; D: TRBD1; DNA: TGTGCCAGCAGCTTACTGGGACAGGCCACGGAGGGAGATACGCAGTATTTT; CDR3: CASSLLGQATEGDTQYF
V: TRBV30; size: few; J: TRBJ2-5; D: TRBD1; DNA: TGTGCCTGGAGTCTGAGGACAGGCGCGGAGACCCAGTACTTC; CDR3: CAWSLRTGAETQYF
V: TRBV18; size: NA; J: TRBJ2-4; D: TRBD1; DNA: TGTGCCAGCTCACCACGGGGCAGGGGGACAGGAGAAGACCTAGCCAAAAACATTCAGTACTTC; CDR3: CASSPRGRGTGEDLAKNIQYF
V: TRBV11-2; size: NA; J: TRBJ2-7; D: NA; DNA: TGTGCCAGCAGCTTGATGAGTTACGAGCAGTACTTC; CDR3: CASSLMSYEQYF
V: TRBV7-9; size: NA; J: TRBJ2-1; D: NA; DNA: TGTGCCAGCAGCTTAGTTTCAGGGGTCCCCTACAATGAGCAGTTCTTC; CDR3: CASSLVSGVPYNEQFF
V: TRBV28; size: once; J: TRBJ1-1; D: NA; DNA: TGTGCCAGCCACACTCCGGGACGGGGGGCGCGAACTGAAGCTTTCTTT; CDR3: CASHTPGRGARTEAFF
V: TRBV9; size: NA; J: TRBJ2-7; D: TRBD1; DNA: TGTGCCAGCAGCGCAACAGGGGACCCCTCCTACGAGCAGTACTTC; CDR3: CASSATGDPSYEQYF
V: TRBV19; size: NA; J: TRBJ1-2; D: NA; DNA: TGTGCCAGTAGTATAGAAGGCAGGGATCCGAACTATGGCTACACCTTC; CDR3: CASSIEGRDPNYGYTF